This passage covers 14 T cell receptor beta chains from one sample sequenced in a study of T cells in Graves' hyperthyroidism and ophthalmopathy. RNA transcripts provided the source from which TCR beta CDR3 regions were amplified. RT-PCR in the first round (using the HTBI primer set) targeted the TCR CDR3. Using its own MiXCR run on the multiplex PCR reads, TCRdb lists one record per CDR3 protein. The sample has about 380,000 distinct CDR3 sequences, roughly 14% seen once. The sample taken for sequencing was blood. The receptors stem from a man younger than 45 with Graves' hyperthyroidism that later progressed to Graves' ophthalmopathy.

The V call is TRBV7-6, the J call TRBJ1-6, with 7 bases identical to TRBD1. The length of the CDR3 is 17 residues. V shed 5 bases and J 2 bases; nucleotides not matched to a gene: 9. CDR1 SGHVS and CDR2 FNYEAQ come from the germline V gene. The CDR3 reads CASSLRDSRPYNSPLHF. The CDR3 DNA reads TGTGCCAGCAGCCTCCGGGACAGCCGCCCCTATAATTCACCCCTCCACTTT.

In its sample, this clonotype was seen a few times. This chain connects TRBV5-4 to TRBJ1-3; D unresolved. CDR1 and CDR2 (germline): SGHNT, YYREEE (reference sequence). The CDR3 sequence is 14 residues long. This chain's CDR3 is CAIGVSGSGNTIYF. The CDR3, as DNA: TGTGCGATAGGAGTGAGCGGCTCTGGAAACACCATATATTTT.

This clonotype turned up a few times. The chain is built from TRBV4-2 and TRBJ2-2; 10 bases are shared with TRBD2. V shed 1 base and J 4 bases; nucleotides not matched to a gene: 9. This CDR3 region has 18 residues. Germline V lookup: CDR1 LGHNA, CDR2 YNFKEQ. The CDR3 sequence: CASSQALAGDIRTGELFF. The DNA of the CDR3 is TGTGCCAGCAGCCAAGCCCTAGCGGGGGACATCCGCACCGGGGAGCTGTTTTTT.

There are many counts of this clonotype. The rearrangement uses TRBV7-9 and TRBJ2-1; D gene unclear. The germline V gene has CDR1 SEHNR and CDR2 FQNEAQ (reference sequence). CDR3 size: 13 residues. V lost 3 bases and J lost 9, with 12 bases in between. The CDR3 DNA follows: TGTGCCAGCAGCTTCCCTTTAGGCGGTGAGCAGTTCTTC. Translating it yields CASSFPLGGEQFF.

This clonotype was seen only a few times. V usage is TRBV7-8 and J usage is TRBJ1-6; 7 bases line up with TRBD1. Germline V gene lookup returns CDR1 SGHVS and CDR2 FQNEAQ. There are 15 residues in the CDR3. V lost 1 base to trimming and J lost 6 bases; unmatched junction nucleotides: 3. The CDR3 region is CASSLERDSNSPLHF. CDR3 nucleotide sequence: TGTGCCAGCAGCTTAGAGAGGGACAGTAATTCACCCCTCCACTTT. The variable domain in full, with the rest retrieved from reference TRBV7-8 and TRBJ1-6, is GAGVSQSPRYKVAKRGQDVALRCDPISGHVSLFWYQQALGQGPEFLTYFQNEAQLDKSGLPSDRFFAERPEGSVSTLKIQRTQQEDSAVYLCASSLERDSNSPLHFGNGTRLTVT.

This clonotype was found many times. The chain combines TRBV25-1 with TRBJ1-2, with 7 bases fitting TRBD1. Germline V gene lookup returns CDR1 MGHDK and CDR2 SYGVNS. The junction had 6 bases not matched to a gene; V was cut back by 2 bases and J by 0 bases. CDR3 length: 16 residues. CDR3 region: CASSEGRDRPNYGYTF. CDR3 nucleotides: TGTGCCAGCAGTGAAGGCCGGGACAGACCTAACTATGGCTACACCTTC.

Only a few counts were recorded for this clonotype. The V and J genes are TRBV4-1 and TRBJ1-3; no reliable D call. This CDR3 comprises 13 residues. Germline V CDR1 and CDR2: MGHRA, YSYEKL. V lost 3 bases and J 5 bases, leaving 8 bases between the germline ends. In DNA form, the CDR3 reads TGCGCCAGCAGCCATCAAGACAGAAACACCATATATTTT. The encoded protein is CASSHQDRNTIYF.

This clonotype was found a few times. This chain joins TRBV7-9 and TRBJ1-2; 7 bases line up with TRBD1. V dropped 5 bases and J dropped 5; count of bases not matched to a gene: 8. This CDR3 region has 14 residues. Germline CDR1 SEHNR, CDR2 FQNEAQ (reference sequence). CDR3 sequence reads: CASSRRQGFYGYTF. The CDR3 region has the DNA TGTGCCAGCAGCCGTCGACAGGGATTTTATGGCTACACCTTC.

This clonotype was detected many times. The V and J genes are TRBV7-9 and TRBJ2-3, with 9 bases fitting TRBD1. V gave up 5 bases and J gave up 5 bases; unmatched junction bases: 8. CDR1 is SEHNR and CDR2 is FQNEAQ in the germline V gene (reference sequence). The CDR3 loop spans 15 amino acids. The CDR3 is CASSHRDRDQDTQYF. CDR3 nucleotides: TGTGCCAGCAGCCACCGGGACAGGGATCAAGATACGCAGTATTTT.

This clonotype has a count of ten or more. The chain couples TRBV28 to TRBJ1-1, with TRBD1 matching 7 bases. The length of the CDR3 is 16 residues. Germline V CDR1 and CDR2: MDHEN, SYDVKM. Unmatched junction bases numbered 8, after V lost 2 bases and J lost 2 bases. This CDR3 reads CASSLEVGQPNTEAFF. DNA of the CDR3: TGTGCCAGCAGTTTAGAAGTGGGACAGCCTAACACTGAAGCTTTCTTT.

The chain has TRBV28 and TRBJ2-7; 8 bases are a match to TRBD1. The CDR3 runs to 16 residues. Germline V CDR1 and CDR2: MDHEN, SYDVKM. With 6 bases clipped from V and 6 bases from J, the junction kept 16 bases outside the gene matches. The CDR3 sequence: CASSALLTGVFSEQYF. The CDR3 DNA reads as TGTGCCAGCAGCGCATTATTGACAGGGGTATTTTCCGAGCAGTACTTC.

This sequence joins TRBV12-5 and TRBJ2-3; 8 bases map to TRBD1. Germline CDR1 reads LGHNT; CDR2 reads FRNRAP. J was trimmed by 4 bases and V by 0 bases; bases with no gene match: 9. CDR3 size: 17 residues. CDR3 loop: CASGLVLRQGAADTQYF. For the CDR3, the DNA is TGTGCTAGTGGTTTGGTACTCAGGCAGGGGGCGGCAGATACGCAGTATTTT.

This clonotype occurred a few times. This chain connects TRBV6-2 or TRBV6-3 to TRBJ2-2, with a weak D call TRBD2 (6 bases). The V gene's germline CDR1 is MNHEY and CDR2 SVGEGT. Trimming took 0 bases from V and 5 from J, leaving 10 bases between them. The CDR3 loop spans 15 amino acids. The CDR3 DNA reads as TGTGCCAGCAGTTACTCGCGGGGCAAAACCGGGGAGCTGTTTTTT. It is translated as CASSYSRGKTGELFF.

In this sample, this clonotype turned up a few times. The V gene is TRBV7-2, the J gene TRBJ2-7; D is ambiguous. V lost 7 bases to trimming and J lost 6 bases, with 10 bases between them. The CDR3 extends over 11 amino acids. Germline V gene data show CDR1 as SGHTA and CDR2 as FQGNSA. The CDR3 nucleotides are TGTGCCAGCAACTATCTCGGCGAGCAGTACTTC. Encoded protein: CASNYLGEQYF.